The 24 T cell receptor beta chains below come from one sample, sequenced in a study of glioma-infiltrating T cells after dendritic cell vaccination. Some clones are missing from TCRdb's copy, which holds only in-frame ones; the method was immunoSEQ multiplex PCR. The sample consists of 85,000 to 110,000 clones, approximately 80% of them appearing once. The sample in question was blood, obtained before dendritic cell vaccination. The receptors stem from a human donor with glioblastoma.

This clone was counted only a few times. V usage is TRBV7-9 and J usage is TRBJ1-4; 8 bases agree with TRBD1. Looked up from germline, CDR1 is SEHNR and CDR2 is FQNEAQ (reference sequence). The CDR3 has 14 residues. Unmatched junction bases numbered 6, after V lost 4 bases and J lost 8 bases. The CDR3 coding sequence is TGTGCCAGCAGCTGGACAGGGTTTGGGGAAAAACTGTTTTTT. The encoded protein is CASSWTGFGEKLFF. Supplemented by reference TRBV7-9 and TRBJ1-4, the full variable domain reads DTGVSQNPRHKITKRGQNVTFRCDPISEHNRLYWYRQTLGQGPEFLTYFQNEAQLEKSRLLSDRFSAERPKGSFSTLEIQRTEQGDSAMYLCASSWTGFGEKLFFGSGTQLSVL.

This clone was seen more than once but under ten times. CDR3 protein: CASKATGSSNQPQHF. CDR3 in DNA: TGCGCCAGCAAGGCAACAGGGTCGAGCAATCAGCCCCAGCATTTT. The chain has TRBV5-1 and TRBJ1-5; D possibly corresponds to TRBD1 (6 bases). CDR1 and CDR2 from the germline V gene are SGHRS and YFSETQ. The CDR3 is 15 amino acids. Trimming took 6 bases from V and 1 from J, leaving 14 bases between them. Full variable domain (remainder filled in from reference TRBV5-1 and TRBJ1-5): KAGVTQTPRYLIKTRGQQVTLSCSPISGHRSVSWYQQTPGQGLQFLFEYFSETQRNKGNFPGRFSGRQFSNSRSEMNVSTLELGDSALYLCASKATGSSNQPQHFGDGTRLSIL.

The rearrangement links TRBV10-1 to TRBJ2-3, with a tentative D call TRBD2 (6 bases). The V gene's germline CDR1 is WNHNN and CDR2 SYGVQD (reference sequence). This CDR3 has 15 amino acids. Trimming took 0 bases from V and 2 from J, leaving 9 bases between them. CDR3 nucleotide sequence: TGCGCCAGCAGTGAGTCGGCGGGGATCACAGATACGCAGTATTTT. Protein product: CASSESAGITDTQYF.

This chain connects TRBV6-1 to TRBJ1-4; D perhaps matches TRBD1 (6 bases). This CDR3 spans 14 amino acids. V was pared by 6 bases and J by 2 bases, with 10 bases between. From germline, CDR1 is MNHNS and CDR2 SASEGT. DNA for the CDR3: TGTGCCAGCAGGAGTACAGGGACTAATGAAAAACTGTTTTTT. It is translated as CASRSTGTNEKLFF.

The rearrangement uses TRBV6-5 and TRBJ2-7; TRBD2 matches at 8 bases. This CDR3 is 16 amino acids long. Per the germline V gene, CDR1 is MNHEY and CDR2 is SVGAGI. V was clipped by 4 bases and J by 3 bases; unmatched bases: 11. CDR3 bases: TGTGCCAGCAGTTTCGACCGCCGGGGGGGCGTCTACGAGCAGTACTTC. This encodes CASSFDRRGGVYEQYF.

The J gene is TRBJ1-6, the V gene TRBV2; D is undetermined. CDR1 and CDR2 from the germline V gene are SNHLY and FYNNEI. V shed 6 bases and J shed 3 bases, with 12 bases lying between them. This CDR3 is 15 amino acids long. CDR3 amino acids: CASSRRRNYNSPLHF. DNA for the CDR3: TGTGCCAGCAGCCGCCGGAGAAACTATAATTCACCCCTCCACTTT.

The chain joins TRBV30 to TRBJ1-5; a possible D gene is TRBD1 (5 bases). Trimming removed 3 bases from V and 5 bases from J, with 14 bases in between. Germline V gives CDR1 GTSNPN, CDR2 SVGIG (reference sequence). The CDR3 consists of 14 residues. The CDR3 sequence is CAWRGNWGDQPQHF. Written as DNA, the CDR3 is TGTGCCTGGAGGGGGAACTGGGGCGATCAGCCCCAGCATTTT.

CDR3 in amino acids: CASSSGRGSYNEQFF. CDR3 DNA: TGTGCCAGCAGCTCAGGGCGGGGCTCCTACAATGAGCAGTTCTTC. V and J are TRBV7-8 and TRBJ2-1, with D perhaps matching TRBD2 (6 bases). Germline loops: CDR1 SGHVS, CDR2 FQNEAQ. The V end was cut by 4 bases, the J end by 0 bases, with 10 bases between. This CDR3 has 15 amino acids.

The chain is built from TRBV14 and TRBJ1-2, with 7 bases aligning to TRBD1. V dropped 4 bases and J dropped 4; count of bases not matched to a gene: 9. The CDR3 runs 15 residues. Germline CDR1 reads SGHDN; CDR2 reads FVKESK. The CDR3 sequence: CASSPFGTVLYGYTF. The CDR3 bases are TGTGCCAGCAGCCCGTTTGGGACAGTTCTCTATGGCTACACCTTC.

V is TRBV11-3 and J is TRBJ2-1; D is undetermined. CDR3 length: 16 amino acids. V lost 5 bases and J lost 2, with 16 bases in between. Germline V gene sequence: CDR1 SGHNT, CDR2 YENEEA. The CDR3 loop reads CASSPRLAKTYNEQFF. The CDR3 DNA is TGTGCCAGCAGCCCTAGACTGGCTAAGACCTACAATGAGCAGTTCTTC.

This clone was seen a handful of times. This chain connects TRBV5-1 to TRBJ1-6; maybe TRBD1 (6 bases). This CDR3 region has 15 residues. Trimming pared 3 bases from V and 11 bases from J, leaving 18 bases between. Germline V gene data show CDR1 as SGHRS and CDR2 as YFSETQ. The CDR3 bases are TGCGCCAGCAGCTCGGAGGACAGCACTCAGGCACCCCTCCACTTT. This gives the protein CASSSEDSTQAPLHF.

The genes are TRBV11-2 and TRBJ1-2; D uncertain. This CDR3 comprises 13 residues. Germline V CDR1 and CDR2: SGHAT, FQNNGV. V dropped 9 bases and J dropped 5 bases, with 16 bases sitting between them. The CDR3, as DNA: TGTGCCAGGGGAAGGCGGGGTCCTTATGGCTACACCTTC. Amino acids: CARGRRGPYGYTF.

The chain carries TRBV5-1 and TRBJ1-2, with D unclear. Trimming took off 4 bases at V and 2 bases at J, with 12 bases between the two ends. The CDR3 runs 14 residues. Germline CDR1 is SGHRS and CDR2 is YFSETQ. CDR3 bases: TGCGCCAGCAGCGCCCCGATGGGCAACTATGGCTACACCTTC. Its protein product is CASSAPMGNYGYTF. Full variable domain (outside the CDR3, taken from reference TRBV5-1 and TRBJ1-2): KAGVTQTPRYLIKTRGQQVTLSCSPISGHRSVSWYQQTPGQGLQFLFEYFSETQRNKGNFPGRFSGRQFSNSRSEMNVSTLELGDSALYLCASSAPMGNYGYTFGSGTRLTVV.

The rearrangement uses TRBV25-1 and TRBJ2-7; 10 bases fit TRBD2. The CDR3 covers 13 residues. Looked up from germline, CDR1 is MGHDK and CDR2 is SYGVNS. After removal of 7 bases from V and 3 bases from J, the junction contained 3 bases not matched to a gene. In DNA form, the CDR3 reads TGTGCCAGCAAGGCTAGCGGGGGCTACGAGCAGTACTTC. Translating gives CASKASGGYEQYF.

This clone turned up a few times. V and J are TRBV2 and TRBJ2-1, with TRBD1 matching 7 bases. The CDR3 spans 13 residues. V lost 7 bases and J lost 7; bases outside the gene matches: 7. Germline V CDR1 and CDR2: SNHLY, FYNNEI. The CDR3 reads CASKKDRENEQFF. The DNA for the CDR3 is TGTGCCAGCAAAAAAGACAGGGAGAATGAGCAGTTCTTC.

The chain combines TRBV11-2 with TRBJ1-6; the match to TRBD1 covers 7 bases. The CDR3 is 15 amino acids. V was pared by 6 bases and J by 7 bases, with 9 bases of the junction left unmatched. Looked up from germline, CDR1 is SGHAT and CDR2 is FQNNGV. The CDR3 sequence is CASSQTGSPNSPLHF. The CDR3 bases are TGTGCCAGCAGTCAGACAGGGTCGCCCAATTCACCCCTCCACTTT.

The chain recombines TRBV5-4 with TRBJ2-5, with 12 positions matching TRBD2. From germline, CDR1 is SGHNT and CDR2 YYREEE (reference sequence). With 3 bases clipped from V and 4 bases from J, the junction kept 16 bases outside the gene matches. The CDR3 runs 19 residues. CDR3 nucleotide sequence: TGTGCCAGCAGCTCCGCCCGACGGTGGACTAGCGGGGCAGGAGAGACCCAGTACTTC. Translation gives CASSSARRWTSGAGETQYF. The full variable domain, its missing parts supplied by reference TRBV5-4 and TRBJ2-5, is ETGVTQSPTHLIKTRGQQVTLRCSSQSGHNTVSWYQQALGQGPQFIFQYYREEENGRGNFPPRFSGLQFPNYSSELNVNALELDDSALYLCASSSARRWTSGAGETQYFGPGTRLLVL.

The chain is built from TRBV7-2 and TRBJ1-5, with 9 bases aligning to TRBD1. J was trimmed by 0 bases and V by 5 bases; bases with no gene match: 8. Germline V gene sequence: CDR1 SGHTA, CDR2 FQGNSA. This CDR3 comprises 17 residues. CDR3 in amino acids: CASSVTGGGYSNQPQHF. The CDR3 DNA follows: TGTGCCAGCAGCGTAACAGGGGGCGGGTATAGCAATCAGCCCCAGCATTTT.

The V and J genes are TRBV5-1 and TRBJ2-1; TRBD2 matches at 10 bases. The V gene's germline CDR1 is SGHRS and CDR2 YFSETQ. The CDR3 is made up of 15 amino acids. J lost 6 bases, V lost 4 bases, and 7 bases had no gene match. This chain's CDR3 is CASSPSAGGPNEQFF. For the CDR3, the DNA is TGCGCCAGCAGCCCTTCAGCGGGGGGGCCCAATGAGCAGTTCTTC.

To note about this clone: The conserved final phenylalanine or tryptophan is absent from the CDR3, which likely points to a read error. This chain uses TRBV7-8 with TRBJ1-2, with D unclear. The CDR3 has 14 amino acids. The V end lost 3 bases, the J end lost 2 bases, and 10 bases lay between the germline ends. The germline V gene encodes CDR1 SGHVS and CDR2 FQNEAQ. The CDR3 DNA reads as TGTGCCAGCAGCTTCAGCGGACGGAACTATGGCTACACCCTC. Translated: CASSFSGRNYGYTL.

Turning to this clone: Within the sample, other DNA sequences also encode this same CDR3. The chain has TRBV15 and TRBJ1-5; D ambiguous. Trimming took off 0 bases at V and 4 bases at J, with 4 bases between the two ends. The CDR3 spans 13 residues. CDR1 and CDR2 from the germline V gene are LNHNV and YYDKDF (reference sequence). CDR3 in DNA: TGTGCCACCAGCAGAGATCGGAATCAGCCCCAGCATTTT. Amino acid sequence: CATSRDRNQPQHF.

The V and J genes are TRBV11-2 and TRBJ1-6, with 7 nucleotides matching TRBD1. Looked up from germline, CDR1 is SGHAT and CDR2 is FQNNGV. Unmatched junction bases numbered 5, after V lost 5 bases and J lost 7 bases. CDR3 length: 14 residues. The DNA for the CDR3 is TGTGCCAGCAGCGCAAAACAGGGGAATTCACCCCTCCACTTT. This encodes CASSAKQGNSPLHF.

As for this clone: One end of the junction does not line up with germline, which may come from a read error. The chain is built from TRBV4-3 and TRBJ1-5, with D perhaps matching TRBD1 (5 bases). This CDR3 has 14 residues. Germline V gene sequence: CDR1 LGHNA, CDR2 YSLEER. In nucleotides, the CDR3 is TGCGCCAGCAGTCAAGAGGGGAGAAGTCAGCCCCAGCATTTT. Its translation is CASSQEGRSQPQHF.

V is TRBV4-1 and J is TRBJ2-5; D gene uncertain. In germline, CDR1 is MGHRA, CDR2 YSYEKL. V was cut by 4 bases and J by 4 bases, with 19 bases left in between. CDR3 length: 16 residues. CDR3 loop: CASSRALVLSLETQYF. The CDR3 DNA reads as TGCGCCAGCAGCCGTGCCCTAGTCTTGAGTTTAGAGACCCAGTACTTC.